This T cell receptor (beta chain) was retrieved from a study of T cells in Graves' hyperthyroidism and ophthalmopathy. RNA transcripts yielded amplified TCR beta CDR3 regions. A first-round RT-PCR of the TCR CDR3 used the HTBI primer set. TCRdb recomputed calls from the multiplex PCR reads with MiXCR, one row per CDR3 protein. The table has around 400,000 distinct CDR3 sequences, less than 15% seen once. CDR1 is SNHLY, CDR2 FYNNEI, per germline. The V and J ends lost 5 bases and 5 bases respectively, with 13 bases between them. CDR3 size: 14 residues. In its sample, this clonotype was seen many times. The TCR was taken from a woman under 30 with Graves' hyperthyroidism. The source material was blood. V and J are TRBV2 and TRBJ2-1, with a possible D match to TRBD1 (6 bases). The CDR3 region is CASSRQGDNNEQFF. The DNA of the CDR3 is TGTGCCAGCAGTCGTCAAGGGGACAACAATGAGCAGTTCTTC.